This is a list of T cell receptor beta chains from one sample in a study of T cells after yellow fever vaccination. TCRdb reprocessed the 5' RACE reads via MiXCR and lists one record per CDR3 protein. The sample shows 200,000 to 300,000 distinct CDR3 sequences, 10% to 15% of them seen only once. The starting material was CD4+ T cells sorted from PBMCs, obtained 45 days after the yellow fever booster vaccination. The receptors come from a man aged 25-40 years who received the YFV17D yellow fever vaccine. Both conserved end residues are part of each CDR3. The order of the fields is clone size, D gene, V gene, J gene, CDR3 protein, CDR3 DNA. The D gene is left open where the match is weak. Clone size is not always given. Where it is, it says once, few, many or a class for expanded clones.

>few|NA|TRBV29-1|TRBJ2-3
CSTSRDRDDTQYF
TGCAGCACGTCCCGGGACCGGGATGATACGCAGTATTTT
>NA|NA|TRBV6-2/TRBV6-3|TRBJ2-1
CASSQPPPNEQFF
TGTGCCAGCAGTCAGCCGCCCCCCAATGAGCAGTTCTTC
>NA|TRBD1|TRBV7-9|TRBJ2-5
CASSTYGQGETQYF
TGTGCCAGCAGCACCTACGGACAGGGAGAGACCCAGTACTTC
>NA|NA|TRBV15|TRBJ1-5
CATSTHGGVQPQHF
TGTGCCACCAGCACTCATGGTGGGGTTCAGCCCCAGCATTTT
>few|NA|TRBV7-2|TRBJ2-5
CASSRAVQETQYF
TGTGCCAGCAGCAGAGCGGTTCAAGAGACCCAGTACTTC
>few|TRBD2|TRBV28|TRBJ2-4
CASSLSGGENIQYF
TGTGCCAGCAGTTTATCGGGGGGAGAAAACATTCAGTACTTC
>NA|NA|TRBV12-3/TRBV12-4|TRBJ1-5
CASSFSASGTNQPQHF
TGTGCCAGCAGTTTTTCCGCCTCGGGGACCAATCAGCCCCAGCATTTT
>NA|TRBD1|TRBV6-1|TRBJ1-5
CASTGQGGSKGNQPQHF
TGTGCCAGCACCGGACAGGGAGGGTCTAAGGGCAATCAGCCCCAGCATTTT
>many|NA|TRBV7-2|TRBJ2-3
CASSLGGNTDTQYF
TGTGCCAGCAGCTTAGGGGGGAACACAGATACGCAGTATTTT
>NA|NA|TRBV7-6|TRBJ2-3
CASSSRTPGTDTQYF
TGTGCCAGCAGCTCACGGACCCCTGGGACAGATACGCAGTATTTT
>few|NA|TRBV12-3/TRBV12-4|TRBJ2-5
CASSTLSGAQYF
TGTGCCAGCAGTACCTTAAGCGGCGCCCAGTACTTC
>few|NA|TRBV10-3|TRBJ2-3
CAISDQGRPDTQYF
TGTGCCATCAGTGATCAGGGTAGACCAGATACGCAGTATTTT
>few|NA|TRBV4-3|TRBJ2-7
CASSQDPAGPLYF
TGCGCCAGCAGCCAAGATCCCGCAGGGCCCCTGTACTTC
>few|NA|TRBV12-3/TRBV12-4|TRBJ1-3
CASSLAGGMVGNTIYF
TGTGCCAGCAGTTTAGCCGGGGGCATGGTTGGAAACACCATATATTTT
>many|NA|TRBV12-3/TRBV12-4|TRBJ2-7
CASSFAGVHEQYF
TGTGCCAGCAGTTTTGCAGGGGTCCACGAGCAGTACTTC
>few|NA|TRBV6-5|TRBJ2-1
CASSYSNEGTYNEQFF
TGTGCCAGCAGTTACTCGAACGAGGGTACATACAATGAGCAGTTCTTC
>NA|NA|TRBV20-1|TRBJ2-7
CSATRAGLPYKQYF
TGCAGTGCTACCCGGGCTGGCCTCCCCTACAAGCAGTACTTC
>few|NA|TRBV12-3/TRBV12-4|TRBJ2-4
CASSFGLAKNIQYF
TGTGCCAGCAGTTTCGGCCTAGCCAAAAACATTCAGTACTTC
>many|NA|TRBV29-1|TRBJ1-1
CSVQNPTSEAFF
TGCAGCGTCCAAAACCCAACAAGTGAAGCTTTCTTT
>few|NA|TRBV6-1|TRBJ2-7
CASRPPGLGRYEQYF
TGTGCCAGCAGGCCGCCGGGACTCGGTCGATACGAGCAGTACTTC
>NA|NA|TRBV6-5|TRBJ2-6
CASSYSRGSGANVLTF
TGTGCCAGCAGTTACTCGAGGGGGTCTGGGGCCAACGTCCTGACTTTC
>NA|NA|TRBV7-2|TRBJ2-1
CASSSGLISYNEQFF
TGTGCCAGCAGCTCCGGACTAATATCCTACAATGAGCAGTTCTTC
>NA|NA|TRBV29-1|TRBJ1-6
CSVMENNNSPLHF
TGCAGCGTTATGGAGAACAATAATTCACCCCTCCACTTT
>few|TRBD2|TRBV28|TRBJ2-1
CASSSLAGVSYNEQFF
TGTGCCAGCAGTTCACTAGCGGGAGTTTCCTACAATGAGCAGTTCTTC
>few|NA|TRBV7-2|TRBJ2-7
CASSSRGAYEQYF
TGTGCCAGCAGCTCCAGAGGAGCTTACGAGCAGTACTTC
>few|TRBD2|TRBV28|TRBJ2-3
CASSPGGGGGTDTQYF
TGTGCCAGCAGTCCCGGGGGGGGAGGGGGGACGGATACGCAGTATTTT
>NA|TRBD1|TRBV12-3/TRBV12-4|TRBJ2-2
CASKKQGVYTGELFF
TGTGCCAGCAAAAAACAGGGGGTCTACACCGGGGAGCTGTTTTTT
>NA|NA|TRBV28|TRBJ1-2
CASRESYGYTF
TGTGCCAGCCGGGAATCCTATGGCTACACCTTC
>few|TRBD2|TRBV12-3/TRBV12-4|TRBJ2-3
CASSPSPAGADTQYF
TGTGCCAGCAGTCCCTCCCCCGCGGGAGCAGATACGCAGTATTTT
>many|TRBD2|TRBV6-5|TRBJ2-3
CASSQPTSGRTADTQYF
TGTGCCAGCAGCCAACCGACTAGCGGCAGAACGGCAGATACGCAGTATTTT
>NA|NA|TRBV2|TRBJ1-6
CASKDGNNSPLHF
TGTGCCAGCAAAGACGGAAATAATTCACCCCTCCACTTT
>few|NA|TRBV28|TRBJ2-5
CASSSPKRKSETQYF
TGTGCCAGCAGTTCCCCAAAACGGAAATCGGAGACCCAGTACTTC
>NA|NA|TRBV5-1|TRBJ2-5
CASSLLQPQTQYF
TGCGCCAGCAGCTTGCTTCAGCCTCAGACCCAGTACTTC
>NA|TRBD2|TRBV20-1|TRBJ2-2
CSAFRPGLDFGELFF
TGCAGTGCTTTCCGACCGGGACTAGATTTCGGGGAGCTGTTTTTT
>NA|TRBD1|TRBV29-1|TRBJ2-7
CSAYRGLGYEQYF
TGCAGCGCATACAGGGGGCTCGGGTACGAGCAGTACTTC
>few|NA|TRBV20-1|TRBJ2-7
CSASALISYEQYF
TGCAGTGCTAGCGCGCTTATCTCCTACGAGCAGTACTTC
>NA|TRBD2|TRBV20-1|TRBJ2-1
CSARVSGTTEEQFF
TGCAGTGCTAGAGTATCCGGGACTACAGAAGAGCAGTTCTTC
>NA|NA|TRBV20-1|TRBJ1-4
CSGRKRDREKLFF
TGCAGTGGCCGGAAGCGCGATCGTGAAAAACTGTTTTTT
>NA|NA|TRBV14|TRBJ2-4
CASSQDWRRPGDGENIQYF
TGTGCCAGCAGCCAAGATTGGAGGCGCCCAGGGGACGGCGAAAACATTCAGTACTTC
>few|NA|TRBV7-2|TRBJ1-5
CASSLAGPDPQHF
TGTGCCAGCAGTCTCGCCGGGCCCGACCCCCAGCATTTT
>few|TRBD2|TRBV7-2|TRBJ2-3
CASSAGGGSTDTQYF
TGTGCCAGCAGCGCGGGAGGCGGTAGCACAGATACGCAGTATTTT
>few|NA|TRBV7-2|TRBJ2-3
CASSLSAVADTQYF
TGTGCCAGCAGCTTATCAGCGGTCGCAGATACGCAGTATTTT
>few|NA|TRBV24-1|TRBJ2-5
CATAQEETQYF
TGTGCCACCGCACAAGAAGAGACCCAGTACTTC
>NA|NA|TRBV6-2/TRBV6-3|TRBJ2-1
CASNIPGPQFF
TGTGCCAGCAATATACCGGGCCCGCAGTTCTTC
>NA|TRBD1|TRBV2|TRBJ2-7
CASGQGGSYEQYF
TGTGCCTCAGGACAGGGTGGGTCCTACGAGCAGTACTTC
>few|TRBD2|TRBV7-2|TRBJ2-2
CASRLAGGVSTGELFF
TGTGCCAGCAGGCTAGCGGGAGGGGTTAGCACCGGGGAGCTGTTTTTT
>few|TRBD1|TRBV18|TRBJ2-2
CASSRDRGDTGELFF
TGTGCCAGCTCACGGGACAGGGGAGACACCGGGGAGCTGTTTTTT